A single sample gave rise to the 23 T cell receptor beta chains below, sequenced in a study of T cells after yellow fever vaccination. TCRdb passed the 5' RACE reads through MiXCR, listing each CDR3 protein once. This table has about 580,000 distinct CDR3 sequences, around 17% appearing once. The sample consisted of PBMCs, taken 4 to 6 days after the first yellow fever vaccination. All receptors derive from a man between 18 and 29 years old who received the YFV17D yellow fever vaccine.

This clonotype was seen only a few times. This chain uses TRBV4-1 with TRBJ1-5; D not resolved. The CDR3 loop spans 14 amino acids. Germline V gene sequence: CDR1 MGHRA, CDR2 YSYEKL. With 2 bases removed from V and 4 bases from J, the gap between germline ends came to 9 bases. The CDR3 is CASSQLGFNQPQHF. The CDR3 DNA sequence: TGCGCCAGCAGCCAACTTGGTTTTAATCAGCCCCAGCATTTT.

This rearrangement joins TRBV9 to TRBJ2-3; 7 nucleotides line up with TRBD2. The CDR3 covers 16 residues. Per germline, CDR1 SGDLS and CDR2 YYNGEE. V shed 3 bases, J shed 3 bases, and the junction held 10 bases outside the gene matches. The CDR3 reads CASSAPSGGGTDTQYF. In DNA, the CDR3 is TGTGCCAGCAGCGCTCCCTCTGGGGGAGGGACAGATACGCAGTATTTT.

The sample holds a few counts of this clonotype. The chain carries TRBV25-1 and TRBJ2-7, with TRBD1 as a possible D gene (8 bases). The germline V gene encodes CDR1 MGHDK and CDR2 SYGVNS. The CDR3 spans 13 residues. V was trimmed by 7 bases and J by 5 bases, leaving 15 bases between them. CDR3 protein: CASMRGTGHEQYF. The DNA for the CDR3 is TGTGCCAGCATGCGGGGGACAGGCCACGAGCAGTACTTC.

The chain has TRBV20-1 and TRBJ1-1; D is ambiguous. This CDR3 is built from 14 residues. CDR1 and CDR2 from the germline V gene are DFQATT and SNEGSKA (reference sequence). V was shortened by 6 bases and J by 4 bases, with 18 bases between the two germline ends. CDR3 bases: TGCAGTGCCCTCCAATTGGGAGGAGGCACTGAAGCTTTCTTT. Protein: CSALQLGGGTEAFF.

This CDR3 is CASSEVRGDEQFF. In DNA, the CDR3 is TGTGCCAGCAGTGAAGTCCGAGGTGATGAGCAGTTCTTC. The chain has TRBV2 and TRBJ2-1, with no clear D. V lost 1 base to trimming and J lost 8 bases, with 9 bases between them. CDR3 length: 13 residues. Germline CDR1 is SNHLY and CDR2 is FYNNEI. The full variable domain, with the rest looked up from reference TRBV2 and TRBJ2-1, is EPEVTQTPSHQVTQMGQEVILRCVPISNHLYFYWYRQILGQKVEFLVSFYNNEISEKSEIFDDQFSVERPDGSNFTLKIRSTKLEDSAMYFCASSEVRGDEQFFGPGTRLTVL.

This chain uses TRBV12-3 or TRBV12-4 with TRBJ2-5, with a weak D call TRBD1 (6 bases). The length of the CDR3 is 16 residues. Trimming left V 4 bases short and J 5 bases short, with 20 bases between. CDR3 sequence (DNA): TGTGCCAGCAGTTCCCCCTACTCACAGGGTCGGGAGACCCAGTACTTC. This gives the protein CASSSPYSQGRETQYF.

This clonotype was seen only once. The chain combines TRBV4-3 with TRBJ2-3, with 10 bases fitting TRBD2. Trimming at V came to 4 bases and at J to 4 bases, leaving 11 bases not matched to a gene. Germline CDR1 reads LGHNA; CDR2 reads YSLEER. The CDR3 is 17 residues long. The DNA for the CDR3 is TGCGCCAGCAGCCCAGGGACTAGCGTCGTATTTTCAGATACGCAGTATTTT. This codes for CASSPGTSVVFSDTQYF.

The table lists this clonotype with a few counts. The rearrangement joins TRBV7-8 to TRBJ2-3; no firm D call. V was shortened by 3 bases and J by 7 bases, with 2 bases between the two germline ends. The CDR3 covers 10 residues. Germline values: CDR1 SGHVS, CDR2 FQNEAQ. DNA for the CDR3: TGTGCCAGCAGCTTTAATACGCAGTATTTT. Its translation: CASSFNTQYF. The full variable domain, its missing parts supplied by reference TRBV7-8 and TRBJ2-3, is GAGVSQSPRYKVAKRGQDVALRCDPISGHVSLFWYQQALGQGPEFLTYFQNEAQLDKSGLPSDRFFAERPEGSVSTLKIQRTQQEDSAVYLCASSFNTQYFGPGTRLTVL.

This clonotype was detected a few times. The V and J genes are TRBV29-1 and TRBJ2-7, with D tentatively TRBD1 (6 bases). Germline loops: CDR1 SQVTM, CDR2 ANQGSEA. The V gene lost 7 bases and the J gene lost 3 bases, with 16 bases spanning the gap. This CDR3 comprises 13 residues. The CDR3 loop is CSANPADSYEQYF. The CDR3 DNA follows: TGCAGCGCCAATCCCGCGGACAGCTACGAGCAGTACTTC.

This clonotype was recorded many times. The genes are TRBV4-1 and TRBJ1-6; D is possibly TRBD1 (5 bases). With 1 base removed from V and 10 bases from J, the gap between germline ends came to 23 bases. Germline assignment: CDR1 MGHRA and CDR2 YSYEKL. The CDR3 is 18 residues long. The CDR3 loop reads CASSQALTARRKGSPLHF. The CDR3 DNA sequence: TGCGCCAGCAGCCAAGCTTTGACAGCTAGGCGAAAAGGCTCACCCCTCCACTTT.

This clonotype appeared a few times. This sequence joins TRBV14 and TRBJ2-3; D possibly corresponds to TRBD2 (6 bases). This CDR3 has 14 residues. CDR1 and CDR2 from the germline V gene are SGHDN and FVKESK. V lost 1 base, J lost 6 bases, and 11 bases lay in between. DNA of the CDR3: TGTGCCAGCAGCCAAGCCGGGACTCCTGATACGCAGTATTTT. Translating gives CASSQAGTPDTQYF.

This clonotype has more than one count but fewer than ten. The V and J genes are TRBV4-1 and TRBJ2-2; D gene ambiguous. This CDR3 region has 15 residues. Germline V gene sequence: CDR1 MGHRA, CDR2 YSYEKL. Deletions cut 4 bases from V and 1 base from J, with 10 bases between. CDR3 region: CASSPVRGNTGELFF. The CDR3 DNA reads as TGCGCCAGCAGCCCGGTGAGAGGGAACACCGGGGAGCTGTTTTTT.

There are many counts of this clonotype. The genes are TRBV27 and TRBJ1-1; no definite D call. CDR1 MNHEY and CDR2 SMNVEV come from the germline V gene (reference sequence). The CDR3 is 12 residues long. The V gene lost 4 bases and the J gene lost 11 bases, with 14 bases spanning the gap. The CDR3 loop reads CASSSIGRSAFF. CDR3 bases: TGTGCCAGCAGTTCCATCGGTAGATCGGCTTTCTTT.

This clonotype was found a few times. This sequence joins TRBV12-3 or TRBV12-4 and TRBJ1-2; 7 bases map to TRBD1. The CDR3 contains 13 residues. The V gene end was trimmed by 5 bases and the J gene end by 8 bases; junction bases not matched to a gene: 8. The CDR3 protein is CASSPDRVRGYTF. In DNA, the CDR3 is TGTGCCAGCAGTCCCGACAGGGTGAGAGGCTACACCTTC.

The table lists this clonotype with a few counts. The V call is TRBV5-1, the J call TRBJ2-3; D is perhaps TRBD1 or TRBD2 (5 bases each). This CDR3 has 14 amino acids. Per the germline V gene, CDR1 is SGHRS and CDR2 is YFSETQ. Trimming took off 6 bases at V and 0 bases at J, with 11 bases between the two ends. The CDR3 sequence is CASNRGVSTDTQYF. CDR3 nucleotides: TGCGCCAGCAACCGGGGCGTCAGCACAGATACGCAGTATTTT.

The CDR3 DNA reads as TGTGCCAGCAGTTTAGCCCAGGGGGGCTCACCCCTCCACTTT. This encodes CASSLAQGGSPLHF. This chain joins TRBV27 and TRBJ1-6; TRBD1 agrees at 7 bases. The CDR3 extends over 14 amino acids. J lost 10 bases, V lost 2 bases, and 5 bases had no gene match. Germline V gives CDR1 MNHEY, CDR2 SMNVEV (reference sequence).

To note about this clonotype: The final CDR3 position lacks the conserved phenylalanine or tryptophan, pointing to a likely read error. No DNA is shown, since the ends of the CDR3 on it are uncertain; the CDR3 is the one TCRdb lists. The rearrangement links TRBV3-1 to TRBJ2-3; TRBD1 reflects the table's D call only, with no check against the DNA. Per germline, CDR1 LGHDT and CDR2 YNNKEL (reference sequence). The CDR3 is 11 residues long, counting both termini. CDR3 in amino acids: CASSINRVPLK.

This clonotype was observed a handful of times. The chain combines TRBV24-1 with TRBJ2-5; D unresolved. In germline, CDR1 is KGHDR, CDR2 SFDVKD. V lost 0 bases to trimming and J lost 1 base, with 8 bases between them. The CDR3 totals 15 residues. The CDR3: CATSDLLDRQETQYF. CDR3 bases: TGTGCCACCAGTGATTTGTTAGACCGCCAAGAGACCCAGTACTTC.

This chain links TRBV7-9 with TRBJ2-5; TRBD1 matches at 12 bases. CDR3 length equals 16 residues. The V gene's germline CDR1 is SEHNR and CDR2 FQNEAQ (reference sequence). Trimming took 5 bases from V and 1 from J; bases not matched to a gene: 5. The chain's CDR3 is CASSPGDRGLQETQYF. CDR3 bases: TGTGCCAGCAGCCCGGGGGACAGGGGGCTCCAAGAGACCCAGTACTTC.

This clonotype was detected a few times. The V call is TRBV6-5, the J call TRBJ2-1; D not resolved. CDR3 length: 12 amino acids. V was clipped by 6 bases and J by 7 bases, with 10 bases between them. Looked up from germline, CDR1 is MNHEY and CDR2 is SVGAGI. The CDR3 here is CASSPGANEQFF. Written as DNA, the CDR3 is TGTGCCAGCAGCCCCGGAGCAAATGAGCAGTTCTTC.

This clonotype was counted ten times or more. The chain has TRBV20-1 and TRBJ2-5; 7 bases align to TRBD2. With 3 bases clipped from V and 4 bases from J, the junction kept 5 bases outside the gene matches. CDR1 is DFQATT, CDR2 SNEGSKA, per germline (reference sequence). The CDR3 contains 13 residues. The CDR3 coding sequence is TGCAGTGCTAGCGGGGGGTCTTCAGAGACCCAGTACTTC. Its translation is CSASGGSSETQYF.

This chain links TRBV5-1 with TRBJ2-2, with 9 bases aligning to TRBD1. The germline V gene has CDR1 SGHRS and CDR2 YFSETQ. V lost 2 bases, J lost 5 bases, and 16 bases stayed unmatched. The CDR3 loop spans 19 amino acids. CDR3 loop: CASSFPTNLRTGVTGELFF. CDR3 in DNA: TGCGCCAGCAGCTTCCCCACAAACCTAAGGACAGGGGTGACCGGGGAGCTGTTTTTT.

The chain has TRBV19 and TRBJ1-2; D is ambiguous. CDR3 length: 14 amino acids. Germline V gene lookup returns CDR1 LNHDA and CDR2 SQIVND (reference sequence). V was clipped by 5 bases and J by 4 bases, with 14 bases between them. The CDR3 DNA follows: TGTGCCAGTAGTTCTCGAATGTACTCCTATGGCTACACCTTC. Protein sequence: CASSSRMYSYGYTF.